These 11 T cell receptor beta chains were sequenced from one sample in a study of T cells in women clearing cervical HPV infection. The repertoire was sequenced with immunoSEQ multiplex PCR; TCRdb's copy has only in-frame clones and lacks some. Its table records about 45,000 clones. Input material: blood buffy coat. The receptors here all came from a woman between 18 and 69 years old with a cervical HPV16 infection that either progressed to CIN3+ or cleared (not recorded which).

A note on this clone: The sequence runs out 3 residues before the end of the CDR3; the remainder is reconstructed from the germline J gene. The V gene is TRBV20-1, the J gene TRBJ2-7, with 10 positions matching TRBD2. The V gene's germline CDR1 is DFQATT and CDR2 SNEGSKA (reference sequence). This CDR3 is built from 21 residues. With V trimmed by 1 base and J by 0 bases, 21 bases remained unmatched. The CDR3 DNA, read in part, is TGCAGTGCTAGAGGAGATCCTCATCTAGCGGGAGACCTCTCGAGCTCCTACGAG. Its protein is CSARGDPHLAGDLSSSYE. The CDR3 in its entirety is CSARGDPHLAGDLSSSYEQYF.

As concerns this clone: The read ends 3 residues shy of where the CDR3 ends; the end is completed using the germline J gene. The chain has TRBV5-1 and TRBJ1-2, with TRBD1 matching 8 bases. CDR3 length: 13 residues. From germline, CDR1 is SGHRS and CDR2 YFSETQ. After removal of 2 bases from V and 7 bases from J, the junction contained 4 bases not matched to a gene. The CDR3: CASSFFDRGGYTF. CDR3 DNA (partial): TGCGCCAGCAGCTTTTTCGACAGGGGTGGC.

Concerning this clone: Read sequence stops 3 residues before the CDR3 end, and the germline J gene provides the missing end. The chain is built from TRBV19 and TRBJ1-5; 12 bases map to TRBD1. CDR1 is LNHDA and CDR2 is SQIVND in the germline V gene (reference sequence). This CDR3 has 15 residues. J was trimmed by 6 bases and V by 8 bases; bases with no gene match: 8. CDR3 in amino acids: CASSRGQGASQPQHF. CDR3 bases read: TGTGCCAGTTCCAGGGGACAGGGGGCATCTCAGCCC.

Details on this clone: The read falls 3 residues short of the CDR3 end, and the missing part is taken from the germline J gene. This rearrangement joins TRBV18 to TRBJ2-5; 8 nucleotides match TRBD1. Trimming removed 1 base from V and 5 bases from J; junction bases left unmatched: 6. This CDR3 has 15 residues. CDR1 and CDR2 (germline): KGHSH, LQKENI. CDR3 bases read: TGTGCCAGCTCACCACGCGCAGGGGGCAGTGAGACC. Translated: CASSPRAGGSET. The whole CDR3 protein reads CASSPRAGGSETQYF.

Details on this clone: The read stops 3 residues short of the end of the CDR3; the missing end is completed from the germline J gene. The chain has TRBV12-3 or TRBV12-4 and TRBJ1-2; D possibly corresponds to TRBD1 (5 bases). Trimming removed 7 bases at V and 2 bases at J, with 14 bases between. The CDR3 contains 14 residues. CDR3 DNA, as far as it was read: TGTGCCAGCACTCGGGGGAGTGGAAACTATGGC. It specifies CASTRGSGNYG. The CDR3, in full, reads CASTRGSGNYGYTF.

On this clone itself: The read falls 3 residues short of the CDR3 end, and the missing part is taken from the germline J gene. The chain recombines TRBV6-2 or TRBV6-3 with TRBJ2-3; D ambiguous. V shed 2 bases and J shed 0 bases, with 3 bases lying between them. Looked up from germline, CDR1 is MNHEY and CDR2 is SVGEGT. The CDR3 consists of 13 residues. CDR3 DNA, as far as it was read: TGTGCCAGCAGTTACACTAGCACAGATACG. Translated: CASSYTSTDT. The full CDR3 protein is CASSYTSTDTQYF.

As for this clone: The CDR3 is cut off 3 residues early in the read; its end comes from the germline J gene. This chain uses TRBV11-3 with TRBJ2-1; D remains unclear. V lost 1 base to trimming and J lost 3 bases, with 4 bases between them. Germline assignment: CDR1 SGHNT and CDR2 YENEEA. This CDR3 contains 13 residues. The DNA read from the CDR3 is TGTGCCAGCAGCTTAGGTATCTACAATGAG. It specifies CASSLGIYNE. From start to end, the CDR3 is CASSLGIYNEQFF. Supplemented by reference TRBV11-3 and TRBJ2-1, the full variable domain reads EAGVVQSPRYKIIEKKQPVAFWCNPISGHNTLYWYLQNLGQGPELLIRYENEEAVDDSQLPKDRFSAERLKGVDSTLKIQPAELGDSAVYLCASSLGIYNEQFFGPGTRLTVL.

The CDR3 spells CASSPQGPYQETQYF. CDR3 bases read: TGCGCCAGCAGCCCACAGGGGCCCTACCAAGAGACC. The chain employs TRBV5-1 and TRBJ2-5, with TRBD1 matching 7 bases. The sequenced fragment ends 3 residues before the CDR3 boundary, so the rest is inferred from the germline J gene. This CDR3 has 15 amino acids. CDR1 and CDR2 (germline): SGHRS, YFSETQ. V gave up 4 bases and J gave up 0 bases; unmatched junction bases: 6.

A note on this clone: Sequencing ends 3 residues short of the CDR3 end; the germline J gene provides the rest. This chain uses TRBV5-1 with TRBJ1-1; TRBD1 is a possible D gene (5 bases). Trimming took 2 bases from V and 2 from J, leaving 10 bases between them. Germline assignment: CDR1 SGHRS and CDR2 YFSETQ. There are 14 residues in the CDR3. Partial CDR3 DNA: TGCGCCAGCAGCTTAATGACAGTTAACACTGAA. It specifies CASSLMTVNTE. The full CDR3 sequence reads CASSLMTVNTEAFF.

With respect to this clone: The CDR3 extends 3 residues past the end of the read, so its final part is completed from the germline J gene. The gene calls are TRBV23-1 and TRBJ2-7; the match to TRBD1 covers 10 bases. TRBV23-1 qualifies as an ORF whose function is uncertain. The length of the CDR3 is 16 residues. The J segment lost 2 bases and the V segment lost 0 bases, leaving 4 bases of the junction unmatched. CDR3 bases read: TGCGCCAGCAGTCAATCCGTGGGACAGGGGACCTACGAG. As protein: CASSQSVGQGTYE. The whole CDR3 region reads CASSQSVGQGTYEQYF.

Concerning this clone itself: The CDR3 extends 3 residues past the end of the read, so its final part is completed from the germline J gene. The chain uses TRBV11-3 and TRBJ2-3, with 7 bases lining up with TRBD2. The V and J ends lost 3 bases and 3 bases, in that order; junction bases with no gene match: 3. CDR3 length: 14 amino acids. CDR1 is SGHNT and CDR2 is YENEEA in the germline V gene. The part of the CDR3 DNA that was read is TGTGCCAGCAGCTTGACTAGCACTACAGATACG. Protein sequence: CASSLTSTTDT. In full, the CDR3 is CASSLTSTTDTQYF.